This is a list of T cell receptor beta chains from one sample in a study of T cell responses to AZD1222 COVID-19 vaccine. Profiled with immunoSEQ multiplex PCR; TCRdb holds only in-frame clones, not every one. The data show 85,000 to 120,000 clones, 84% seen once. This material consisted of peripheral blood, taken on day 0 of AZD1222 vaccination. All receptors derive from an adult in good health. CDR3s include the opening cysteine and the closing phenylalanine or tryptophan. The D gene is left open where the match is weak. Clone size is not always given. Where it is, it says once, few, many or a class for expanded clones.

clone_size,v_call,j_call,cdr3_length,d_call,cdr3_aa,cdr3_nt
NA,TRBV7-9,TRBJ1-6,14,TRBD1,CASQQGIAGSPLHF,TGTGCCTCTCAACAGGGGATCGCGGGTTCACCCCTCCACTTT
NA,TRBV5-1,TRBJ2-3,16,NA,CASSQGGAEFLDTQYF,TGCGCCAGCAGCCAGGGTGGGGCGGAGTTTTTAGATACGCAGTATTTT
NA,TRBV28,TRBJ1-1,14,NA,CASRGLQGNTEAFF,TGTGCCAGCAGGGGGCTACAGGGTAACACTGAAGCTTTCTTT
NA,TRBV28,TRBJ1-2,14,NA,CASSLARRNYGYTF,TGTGCCAGCAGTTTAGCAAGAAGGAACTATGGCTACACCTTC
NA,TRBV29-1,TRBJ2-3,14,NA,CSVERGEGTDTQYF,TGCAGCGTTGAAAGGGGAGAGGGAACAGATACGCAGTATTTT
NA,TRBV24-1,TRBJ1-2,15,TRBD1,CATRPGTGGVGGYTF,TGTGCCACCCGCCCCGGGACAGGGGGCGTCGGTGGCTACACCTTC
once,TRBV6-5,TRBJ1-1,15,TRBD1,CASRDTRQGGTEAFF,TGTGCCAGCAGAGATACTAGACAGGGAGGAACTGAAGCTTTCTTT
NA,TRBV2,TRBJ1-2,13,NA,CASKAGVFYGYTF,TGTGCCAGCAAGGCAGGGGTTTTCTATGGCTACACCTTC
NA,TRBV20-1,TRBJ1-1,11,NA,CSARHVGEAFF,TGCAGTGCTAGGCACGTCGGTGAAGCTTTCTTT
NA,TRBV27,TRBJ2-3,18,TRBD1,CASSLLGARDRVTDTQYF,TGTGCCAGCAGTTTATTAGGGGCTCGGGACAGGGTCACAGATACGCAGTATTTT
NA,TRBV5-8,TRBJ1-2,11,NA,CASSSRRPDNF,TGTGCCAGCAGCTCGCGTCGTCCGGACAACTTC
NA,TRBV29-1,TRBJ2-2,15,NA,CSASPGAGNTGELFF,TGCAGCGCCTCCCCCGGGGCAGGGAACACCGGGGAGCTGTTTTTT
once,TRBV27,TRBJ2-3,14,NA,CASRRTQHTDTQYF,TGTGCCAGCAGGAGAACCCAGCACACAGATACGCAGTATTTT
NA,TRBV5-6,TRBJ1-4,17,TRBD1,CASSSKGQGSGNEKLFF,TGTGCCAGCAGCTCTAAGGGACAGGGGTCGGGTAATGAAAAACTGTTTTTT
NA,TRBV7-2,TRBJ1-6,13,NA,CASSTRDGTPLHF,TGTGCCAGCAGCACGCGGGACGGGACCCCCCTCCACTTT
once,TRBV2,TRBJ1-1,13,NA,CASKADMNTEAFF,TGTGCCAGCAAGGCAGACATGAACACTGAAGCTTTCTTT
NA,TRBV10-3,TRBJ1-5,13,NA,CAISQSSNQPQHF,TGTGCCATCAGTCAGTCGAGCAATCAGCCCCAGCATTTT
NA,TRBV18,TRBJ2-3,16,NA,CASSPSWGLGADTQYF,TGTGCCAGCTCACCGTCCTGGGGGCTCGGGGCAGATACGCAGTATTTT
NA,TRBV3-1/TRBV3-2,TRBJ2-6,16,NA,CASSQLAGSGANVLTF,TGTGCCAGCAGCCAGTTAGCTGGGTCTGGGGCCAACGTCCTGACTTTC
once,TRBV9,TRBJ1-6,16,NA,CASSPTPGFSNSPLHF,TGTGCCAGCAGCCCCACCCCAGGGTTCTCAAATTCACCCCTCCACTTT